The 22 T cell receptor beta chains in this list originate from one sample, sequenced in a study of T-cell memory formation after mild COVID-19. TCRdb reanalysed the 5' RACE reads using MiXCR and keeps one entry per CDR3 protein. Of roughly 280,000 distinct CDR3 sequences listed, over 7% were seen once; the top ten hold about 20%. The sequenced material came from PBMCs or a T cell subset sorted from them (not recorded which). The receptors originated from a man between 18 and 35 years old who had mild COVID-19 (a few samples of this study predate the infection). Cell type and time point are not known.

This clonotype has more than one count but fewer than ten. This sequence joins TRBV10-3 and TRBJ2-3; the D is unclear. Deletions cut 6 bases from V and 4 bases from J, with 8 bases between. This CDR3 spans 12 amino acids. CDR1 ENHRY and CDR2 SYGVKD come from the germline V gene. The CDR3 reads CAIRTSPDTQYF. DNA of the CDR3: TGTGCCATCAGGACGAGTCCAGATACGCAGTATTTT.

The chain's CDR3 is CASSLPRYGYTF. For the CDR3, the DNA is TGTGCCAGCAGTTTGCCCCGATATGGCTACACCTTC. The chain employs TRBV12-3 or TRBV12-4 and TRBJ1-2; D is ambiguous. The CDR3 length is 12 residues. Trimming removed 3 bases at V and 5 bases at J, with 7 bases between.

The rearrangement joins TRBV20-1 to TRBJ2-3, with TRBD2 matching over 7 bases. V shed 1 base, J shed 0 bases, and the junction held 4 bases outside the gene matches. From germline, CDR1 is DFQATT and CDR2 SNEGSKA (reference sequence). This CDR3 has 15 residues. Written as DNA, the CDR3 is TGCAGTGCTAGAGTGTTGGGGGGGAGCACAGATACGCAGTATTTT. Protein: CSARVLGGSTDTQYF.

The table lists this clonotype with a few counts. The chain carries TRBV5-1 and TRBJ2-1, with 9 bases identical to TRBD1. V was clipped by 4 bases and J by 8 bases; unmatched bases: 10. Germline V gene sequence: CDR1 SGHRS, CDR2 YFSETQ. The CDR3 has 15 residues. The CDR3 protein is CASSGTGQGTYEQFF. Here the CDR3 DNA reads TGCGCCAGCAGCGGGACGGGACAGGGTACATATGAGCAGTTCTTC.

Only a few counts were recorded for this clonotype. The CDR3 bases are TGCAGTGCTCAATGGACTAGCGGGGGTGTCGCAGATACGCAGTATTTT. It codes for CSAQWTSGGVADTQYF. The chain links TRBV20-1 to TRBJ2-3; TRBD2 matches at 13 bases. Trimming cost V 5 bases and J 4 bases; bases outside gene matches: 9. The CDR3 contains 16 residues. In germline, CDR1 is DFQATT, CDR2 SNEGSKA (reference sequence).

The chain recombines TRBV6-5 with TRBJ2-3, with TRBD1 as a possible D gene (5 bases). Per germline, CDR1 MNHEY and CDR2 SVGAGI. V lost 2 bases and J 5 bases, leaving 14 bases between the germline ends. The CDR3 is 15 residues long. CDR3 loop: CASSYSMLGLDTQYF. In DNA, the CDR3 is TGTGCCAGCAGTTACAGTATGCTGGGGCTAGATACGCAGTATTTT.

This clonotype was observed at least ten times. This chain links TRBV4-2 with TRBJ1-2, with D possibly matching TRBD1 (5 bases). The CDR3 has 15 residues. V shed 4 bases and J shed 8 bases, with 20 bases lying between them. Germline V CDR1 and CDR2: LGHNA, YNFKEQ. CDR3 DNA sequence: TGTGCCAGCAGCCTCAGTGGGGGGATGGCGTCGGGCTACACCTTC. It encodes CASSLSGGMASGYTF.

The table lists this clonotype with many counts. This chain links TRBV7-9 with TRBJ2-5; 8 nucleotides agree with TRBD1. The V segment lost 2 bases and the J segment 4 bases; nucleotides outside the gene matches: 6. This CDR3 has 15 amino acids. Germline V gives CDR1 SEHNR, CDR2 FQNEAQ (reference sequence). The CDR3 coding sequence is TGTGCCAGCAGCTTACCCAGGGGGCCGGGAGAGACCCAGTACTTC. Translation gives CASSLPRGPGETQYF.

The chain couples TRBV11-2 to TRBJ2-3; D possibly corresponds to TRBD2 (5 bases). Trimming took 1 base from V and 6 from J, leaving 20 bases between them. Germline loops: CDR1 SGHAT, CDR2 FQNNGV. The CDR3 spans 17 residues. The CDR3 sequence is CASSLGGFLGITDTQYF. The DNA for the CDR3 is TGTGCCAGCAGCTTAGGCGGGTTCTTGGGCATCACGGATACGCAGTATTTT.

In this sample, this clonotype turned up once. The V gene is TRBV24-1, the J gene TRBJ2-1, with 9 bases aligning to TRBD1. Per the germline V gene, CDR1 is KGHDR and CDR2 is SFDVKD. The CDR3 spans 11 residues. V lost 7 bases, J lost 9 bases, and 0 bases stayed unmatched. CDR3 protein: CATRQGAEQFF. CDR3 bases: TGTGCCACCAGACAGGGGGCTGAGCAGTTCTTC.

This clonotype was detected only a few times. This chain connects TRBV4-3 to TRBJ2-1, with 10 bases identical to TRBD2. Germline V gene data show CDR1 as LGHNA and CDR2 as YSLEER. The junction had 0 bases not matched to a gene; V was cut back by 1 base and J by 3 bases. The CDR3 runs to 15 residues. CDR3 residues: CASSQVAGGYNEQFF. CDR3 nucleotide sequence: TGCGCCAGCAGCCAAGTAGCGGGGGGCTACAATGAGCAGTTCTTC.

The CDR3, as DNA: TGTGCCTGGAACCCGCCAGGGGGGATGTACTTC. The encoded protein is CAWNPPGGMYF. The gene calls are TRBV30 and TRBJ2-5, with D perhaps TRBD1 (7 bases). This CDR3 has 11 residues. Germline loops: CDR1 GTSNPN, CDR2 SVGIG (reference sequence). The V gene lost 4 bases and the J gene lost 13 bases, with 16 bases spanning the gap.

This clonotype was detected ten times or more. The chain has TRBV28 and TRBJ2-5; possibly TRBD1 for D (6 bases). CDR3 length: 12 residues. The ends were cut back, 3 bases at V and 13 bases at J, with 15 bases in the middle. Per germline, CDR1 MDHEN and CDR2 SYDVKM. The CDR3: CASSFSGQTWYF. The CDR3 DNA reads as TGTGCCAGCAGTTTCTCCGGACAGACCTGGTACTTC.

This clonotype has more than one count but fewer than ten. This rearrangement joins TRBV5-1 to TRBJ1-2; weak D call: TRBD1 (6 bases). The V end was cut by 0 bases, the J end by 4 bases, with 10 bases between. Germline V CDR1 and CDR2: SGHRS, YFSETQ. The CDR3 consists of 14 residues. The CDR3 protein is CASSLATGSYGYTF. CDR3 DNA: TGCGCCAGCAGCTTGGCCACAGGGAGCTATGGCTACACCTTC.

The table lists this clonotype with many counts. The chain combines TRBV7-9 with TRBJ2-1; TRBD2 is a possible D gene (5 bases). The V and J ends lost 1 base and 5 bases respectively, with 12 bases between them. The CDR3 is 15 residues long. Per germline, CDR1 SEHNR and CDR2 FQNEAQ (reference sequence). The chain's CDR3 is CASSLVASNHNEQFF. The CDR3 bases are TGTGCCAGCAGCTTAGTGGCTAGCAACCACAATGAGCAGTTCTTC.

The chain links TRBV7-9 to TRBJ2-1; 10 nucleotides agree with TRBD2. Germline V gene sequence: CDR1 SEHNR, CDR2 FQNEAQ (reference sequence). The CDR3 covers 15 residues. V gave up 5 bases and J gave up 6 bases; unmatched junction bases: 7. CDR3 protein: CASSNLAGVGNEQFF. The CDR3 bases are TGTGCCAGCAGCAACCTAGCGGGGGTGGGCAATGAGCAGTTCTTC.

The table lists this clonotype with many counts. The V call is TRBV6-4, the J call TRBJ2-2; D not certain. V gave up 0 bases and J gave up 4 bases, with 3 bases separating them. The germline gives CDR1 MRHNA, CDR2 SNTAGT. The CDR3 length is 13 residues. DNA of the CDR3: TGTGCCAGCAGTGACTCTAGCACCGGGGAGCTGTTTTTT. Its protein is CASSDSSTGELFF.

The chain has TRBV4-1 and TRBJ2-2, with 8 nucleotides matching TRBD1. Trimming removed 4 bases from V and 4 bases from J; junction bases left unmatched: 8. This CDR3 region has 16 residues. From germline, CDR1 is MGHRA and CDR2 YSYEKL. The CDR3 here is CASSRQPGTGTGELFF. The DNA of the CDR3 is TGCGCCAGCAGCCGCCAACCGGGGACAGGCACCGGGGAGCTGTTTTTT.

This clonotype was found a few times. The chain is built from TRBV12-3 or TRBV12-4 and TRBJ2-7; D is unresolved. With 0 bases removed from V and 4 bases from J, the gap between germline ends came to 7 bases. The CDR3 contains 13 residues. The DNA for the CDR3 is TGTGCCAGCAGTTTAGCCGACGGGTACGAGCAGTACTTC. Translating gives CASSLADGYEQYF.

The DNA for the CDR3 is TGCGCCAGCAGCCAAGATCGGGGGAAGGGCTACAATGAGCAGTTCTTC. Protein product: CASSQDRGKGYNEQFF. The chain employs TRBV4-3 and TRBJ2-1, with D perhaps TRBD2 (6 bases). Germline V gene data show CDR1 as LGHNA and CDR2 as YSLEER. The CDR3 extends over 16 amino acids. The V gene lost 0 bases and the J gene lost 3 bases, with 12 bases spanning the gap.

This clonotype was found many times. The chain carries TRBV2 and TRBJ2-5; 7 bases align to TRBD2. The CDR3 runs 14 residues. Looked up from germline, CDR1 is SNHLY and CDR2 is FYNNEI. Losses at the gene ends were 7 bases for V and 6 bases for J; bases not matched to a gene: 11. CDR3 DNA sequence: TGTGCCAGCACCTTTTGGGGGGGACCTCAGACCCAGTACTTC. The encoded protein is CASTFWGGPQTQYF.

The chain's CDR3 is CSAGMSTDTQYF. The DNA for the CDR3 is TGCAGTGCTGGGATGAGCACAGATACGCAGTATTTT. The V and J genes are TRBV20-1 and TRBJ2-3; D unresolved. There are 12 residues in the CDR3. Germline CDR1 is DFQATT and CDR2 is SNEGSKA (reference sequence). The ends were cut back, 5 bases at V and 0 bases at J, with 6 bases in the middle.